A single TCR beta chain is shown here with its context. Its target is not known. This entry is derived from a study of shared clonotypes between healthy human individuals. Study findings and constraints: Incomplete sequencing of sorted subsets was indicated by rarefaction despite large depth. Expectations were that clonotype sharing among donors would be affected by sequencing depth.

When replicate PCRs were run on sorted subsets, they used 200 ng DNA, about 30,000 T cell genomes. Original methodology: As immunoSEQ supplied junction-only sequences (without quality scores), filtering differed. Clones were read by immunoSEQ multiplex PCR, and TCRdb kept only the in-frame ones, dropping some. From that table come the V and J calls and clone size; the DNA was used to work out D and trimming. Among 950,000 to 1,300,000 clones, roughly 70% were seen once, and the ten largest hold approximately 1.5%. CDR3 length: 18 amino acids. Germline CDR1 LGHNA, CDR2 YSLEER. V lost 0 bases to trimming and J lost 4 bases, with 18 bases between them.

The genes are TRBV4-3 and TRBJ1-4; tentatively, D is TRBD1 (5 bases). Sequenced material: memory CD4+ T cells sorted from blood. Sample subset: CD45RA-negative fraction. The TCR comes from a man aged 18 to 29 in good health. DNA of the CDR3: TGCGCCAGCAGCCAAGATGTCTCTAGAGGGGATTATAATGAAAAACTGTTTTTT. Translating it yields CASSQDVSRGDYNEKLFF.